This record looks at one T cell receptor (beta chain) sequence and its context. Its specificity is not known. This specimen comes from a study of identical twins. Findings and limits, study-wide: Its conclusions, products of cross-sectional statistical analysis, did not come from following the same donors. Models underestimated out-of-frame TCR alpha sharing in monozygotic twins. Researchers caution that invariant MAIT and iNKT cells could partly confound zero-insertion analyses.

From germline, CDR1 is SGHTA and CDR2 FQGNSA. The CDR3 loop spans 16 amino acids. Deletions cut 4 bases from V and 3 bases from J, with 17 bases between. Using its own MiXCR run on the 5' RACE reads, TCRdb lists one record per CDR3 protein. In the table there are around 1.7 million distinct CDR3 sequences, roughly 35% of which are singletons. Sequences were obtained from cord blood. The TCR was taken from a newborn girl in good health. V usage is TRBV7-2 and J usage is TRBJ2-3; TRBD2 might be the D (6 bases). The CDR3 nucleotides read TGTGCCAGCAGCTCCATGGCGGGGTTGGGGACAGATACGCAGTATTTT. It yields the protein CASSSMAGLGTDTQYF.